Given below is one T cell receptor (beta chain) in context. Its antigen is as yet unknown. This table comes from immunoSEQ multiplex PCR, and its TCRdb copy is limited to in-frame clones, with some not included. In the table there are some 500,000 clones, roughly 95% of which are singletons. The data were obtained in a study of shared clonotypes between healthy human individuals. Study-wide results and limits: What limited the represented genetic and exposure-history diversity was the small number of donors. Rarefaction indicated that sorted-subset sequencing remained incomplete although depth was large.

CDR1 is KGHSH, CDR2 LQKENI, per germline. This CDR3 is 15 amino acids long. With V trimmed by 3 bases and J by 5 bases, 7 bases remained unmatched. The J gene is TRBJ1-1, the V gene TRBV18; 9 bases fit TRBD1. Sequencing input: naive CD4+ T cells sorted from blood. Subset denoted: CD45RA+ positively selected. The sequence was collected from a young woman in good health. The CDR3, as DNA: TGTGCCAGCTCACCGGACAGGGGTATCAAGACTGAAGCTTTCTTT. It codes for CASSPDRGIKTEAFF.